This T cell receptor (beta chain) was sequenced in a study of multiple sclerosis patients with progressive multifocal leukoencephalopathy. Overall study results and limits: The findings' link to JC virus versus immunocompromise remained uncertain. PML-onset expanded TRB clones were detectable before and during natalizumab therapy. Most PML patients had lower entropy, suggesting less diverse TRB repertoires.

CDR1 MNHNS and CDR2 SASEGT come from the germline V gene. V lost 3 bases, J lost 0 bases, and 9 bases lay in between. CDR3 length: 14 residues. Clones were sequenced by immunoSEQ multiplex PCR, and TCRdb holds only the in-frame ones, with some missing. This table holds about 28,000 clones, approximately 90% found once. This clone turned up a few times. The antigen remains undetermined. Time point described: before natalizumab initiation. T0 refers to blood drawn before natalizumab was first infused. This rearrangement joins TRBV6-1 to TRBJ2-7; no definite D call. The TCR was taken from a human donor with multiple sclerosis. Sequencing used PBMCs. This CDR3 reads CASSDGRNSYEQYF. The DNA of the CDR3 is TGTGCCAGCAGTGACGGACGGAACTCCTACGAGCAGTACTTC.